The clone carrying this T cell receptor beta chain has at least ten counts. Its antigen is currently unknown. For TCRbeta, the library was prepared with unique molecular identifiers. TCRdb itself ran the PCR reads through MiXCR, one entry per CDR3 protein. Here the sample spans over 450,000 distinct CDR3 sequences, roughly a tenth being singletons. The entry originates in a study of T-cell reconstitution after alpha-beta-depleted transplantation in children. Study-wide results and caveats: From surviving recipient T cells and thymic progenitors came the high day-60 TCRbeta diversity observed in some patients. Several hundred expanded graft clones reportedly were the source of alpha-beta T cells about two months after transplant. Counts and diversity of T cells one year after transplant came mostly from newly produced T cells.

Trimming pared 3 bases from V and 0 bases from J, leaving 14 bases between. This CDR3 has 17 residues. CDR1 is SGHAT, CDR2 FQNNGV, per germline. Source: PBMCs, taken before TCRalphabeta/CD19-depleted stem cell transplant. The chain recombines TRBV11-2 with TRBJ2-2; D remains ambiguous. This receptor was taken from a child younger than 10 with inherited bone marrow failure, due to receive a stem cell transplant. The CDR3 region has the DNA TGTGCCAGCAGCTTCTTTGGAGTCCTCGCGAACACCGGGGAGCTGTTTTTT. As protein: CASSFFGVLANTGELFF. Full variable domain (rest looked up from reference TRBV11-2 and TRBJ2-2): EAGVAQSPRYKIIEKRQSVAFWCNPISGHATLYWYQQILGQGPKLLIQFQNNGVVDDSQLPKDRFSAERLKGVDSTLKIQPAKLEDSAVYLCASSFFGVLANTGELFFGEGSRLTVL.